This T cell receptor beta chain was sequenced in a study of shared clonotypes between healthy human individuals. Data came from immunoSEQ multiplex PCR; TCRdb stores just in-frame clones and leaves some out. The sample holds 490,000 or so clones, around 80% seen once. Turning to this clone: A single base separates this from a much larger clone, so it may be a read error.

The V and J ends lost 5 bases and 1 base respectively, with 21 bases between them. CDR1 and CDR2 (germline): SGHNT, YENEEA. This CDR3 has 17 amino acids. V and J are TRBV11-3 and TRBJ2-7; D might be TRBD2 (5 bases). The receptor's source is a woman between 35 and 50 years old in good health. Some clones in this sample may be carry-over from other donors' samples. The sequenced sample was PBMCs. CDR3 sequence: CASSQDYPPAESYEQYF. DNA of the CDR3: TGTGCCAGCAGCCAAGACTACCCCCCAGCGGAATCCTACGAGCAGTACTTC. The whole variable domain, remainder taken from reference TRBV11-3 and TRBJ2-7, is EAGVVQSPRYKIIEKKQPVAFWCNPISGHNTLYWYLQNLGQGPELLIRYENEEAVDDSQLPKDRFSAERLKGVDSTLKIQPAELGDSAVYLCASSQDYPPAESYEQYFGPGTRLTVT.